A selection of T cell receptor beta chains follows, all from one sample in a study of blood T cell repertoires in COVID-19. Here immunoSEQ multiplex PCR was the method, and the copy in TCRdb shows in-frame clones only, minus some. This table has 300,000 to 450,000 clones, about 90% appearing once. The sequenced material came from PBMCs or T cells enriched from blood (not recorded which). These receptor sequences come from a woman aged 25-40 years who had recovered from COVID-19. CDR3s include the opening cysteine and the closing phenylalanine or tryptophan. D genes are given only for firm matches. The size entry is marked missing in some rows and otherwise reads once, few, many or a size class.

once	TRBV10-3	TRBJ1-5	NA	TGTGCCATCAGTGATGACAGGACGGGTGGCAATCAGCCCCAGCATTTT	CAISDDRTGGNQPQHF
NA	TRBV6-5	TRBJ2-2	NA	TGTGCCAGCAAAATGATAGAAACCGGGGAGCTGTTTTTT	CASKMIETGELFF
few	TRBV5-1	TRBJ2-5	TRBD1	TGCGCCAGCAGCCTCGCCCCAGGGGGAGATCAAGAGACCCAGTACTTC	CASSLAPGGDQETQYF
NA	TRBV13	TRBJ2-5	TRBD2	TGTGCCAGCAGCTTAGGGTCCAGCACTAGCGGGGGAGAGACCCAGTACTTC	CASSLGSSTSGGETQYF
NA	TRBV2	TRBJ2-1	NA	TGTGCCAGCGACAAGAACAATGAGCAGTTCTTC	CASDKNNEQFF
NA	TRBV5-1	TRBJ1-2	TRBD1	TGCGCCAGCAGCTATGATGGACAGGGGGCGAGCTATGGCTACACCTTC	CASSYDGQGASYGYTF
once	TRBV7-5	TRBJ2-1	NA	TGTGTCAGATGCCACTCCGGTACTAGCTTTCGGGAGCAGTTCTTC	CVRCHSGTSFREQFF
NA	TRBV6-5	TRBJ2-1	NA	TGTGCCAGCAGTTACTCGTCGGGGTCTCCCTACAATGAGCAGTTCTTC	CASSYSSGSPYNEQFF
NA	TRBV18	TRBJ2-3	NA	TGTGCCAGCTCACCGCAGGGTGGGGCCCCGCAGTATTTT	CASSPQGGAPQYF
NA	TRBV7-9	TRBJ2-5	NA	TGTGCCAGCAGCCTACAAGAGACCCAGTACTTC	CASSLQETQYF
NA	TRBV5-4	TRBJ2-7	NA	TGTGCCAGCAGCAACAGGTCCTCCTACGAGCAGTACTTC	CASSNRSSYEQYF
once	TRBV5-4	TRBJ1-5	NA	TGTGCCAGCAGCTTGTGGGGGGTGCCTCAGCCCCAGCATTTT	CASSLWGVPQPQHF
NA	TRBV28	TRBJ2-5	NA	TGTGCCAGCAGTTCGGGAAGAGCGCAAGAGACCCAGTACTTC	CASSSGRAQETQYF
NA	TRBV13	TRBJ2-1	TRBD2	TGTGCCAGCAGCCTCGGACTAGCGGGCCGGAGGGAGCAGTTCTTC	CASSLGLAGRREQFF
few	TRBV5-8	TRBJ1-1	NA	TGTGCCAGCAGCTTGGGACATGGCGCTGAAGCTTTCTTT	CASSLGHGAEAFF
NA	TRBV3-1/TRBV3-2	TRBJ2-3	TRBD2	TGTGCCAGCAGCCACCGCGGACTAGCGGGGGGGCGAAGCACAGATACGCAGTATTTT	CASSHRGLAGGRSTDTQYF
NA	TRBV28	TRBJ1-5	NA	TGTGCCAGCAGACCAAGTCGGGGTTCGGGGAATCAGCCCCAGCATTTT	CASRPSRGSGNQPQHF
NA	TRBV11-2	TRBJ2-5	NA	TGTGCCAGCAGCTTATCAGGAAAGCAAGAGACCCAGTACTTC	CASSLSGKQETQYF
NA	TRBV7-2	TRBJ1-6	NA	TGTGCCAGCAGCTTAGTCGGCGCGGGTAATTCACCCCTCCACTTT	CASSLVGAGNSPLHF
NA	TRBV11-3	TRBJ2-3	TRBD2	TGTGCCAGCGCCGGGGGGGCGTCAGATACGCAGTATTTT	CASAGGASDTQYF
NA	TRBV3-1/TRBV3-2	TRBJ1-1	NA	TGTGCCAGCAGAAACGGGGCGGGGGCGTACACTGAAGCTTTCTTT	CASRNGAGAYTEAFF
NA	TRBV7-2	TRBJ2-3	NA	TGTGCCAGCAGCTCGACGCGAGGGAGCACAGATACGCAGTATTTT	CASSSTRGSTDTQYF
NA	TRBV7-8	TRBJ1-1	NA	TGTGCCAGCAGCTTATATGAGGCAGGACTTCACAACACTGAAGCTTTCTTT	CASSLYEAGLHNTEAFF
NA	TRBV3-1/TRBV3-2	TRBJ2-1	NA	TGTGCCAGCACCCTCCCAAAACGGGATTTGAATCACAATGAGCAGTTCTTC	CASTLPKRDLNHNEQFF
NA	TRBV24-1	TRBJ2-2	TRBD1	TGTGCCACCAGTGATTTGCATCGGCGCCAGGGGGCACCCGGGGAGCTGTTTTTT	CATSDLHRRQGAPGELFF
NA	TRBV6-5	TRBJ2-7	NA	TGTGCCAGCGCCCGACGTTCGGACGGGAACGAGCAGTACTTC	CASARRSDGNEQYF
NA	TRBV7-2	TRBJ1-2	TRBD1	TGTGCCAGCAGCCCCCCAGGGACAGTCTATGGCTACACCTTC	CASSPPGTVYGYTF
NA	TRBV2	TRBJ2-7	NA	TGTGCCAGCACGGACACGGCGAAAGTCGGTTCCGAGCAGTACTTC	CASTDTAKVGSEQYF
NA	TRBV6-4	TRBJ2-2	TRBD2	TGTGCCAGCAGTGCCGGACTAGCGGGGGTCACCGGGGAGCTGTTTTTT	CASSAGLAGVTGELFF
NA	TRBV10-1	TRBJ2-1	NA	TGCGCCAGCAGCGGGCGAAGGACTGACTACAATGAGCAGTTCTTC	CASSGRRTDYNEQFF
NA	TRBV6-2/TRBV6-3	TRBJ2-6	NA	TGTGCCAGCAGTTACCGGGGCAGGGGAAGCTCTGGGGCCAACGTCCTGACTTTC	CASSYRGRGSSGANVLTF
NA	TRBV5-1	TRBJ1-1	TRBD1	TGCGCCAGCAGCCAACAGGGGCCTAACACTGAAGCTTTCTTT	CASSQQGPNTEAFF